This T cell receptor (beta chain) was retrieved from a study of T cell clonotyping in hematopoietic cell transplantation. J was trimmed by 3 bases and V by 0 bases; bases with no gene match: 7. Germline V gene sequence: CDR1 SQVTM, CDR2 ANQGSEA. The length of the CDR3 is 15 residues. Regarding time point: recipient sample about 28 days before transplant, after cytoreduction. Using immunoSEQ multiplex PCR, the repertoire was profiled, and TCRdb retains in-frame clones only, with some absent. The sample has around 21,000 clones, 60% to 85% seen once; the top ten hold around 17%. This chain links TRBV29-1 with TRBJ2-7; 8 bases are a match to TRBD1. The source material was peripheral blood mononuclear cells, sampled before stem cell transplant. This clonotype was obtained from a man in his 60s with acute myeloid leukemia. Some clones in this sample may be carry-over from other donors' samples. CDR3 in DNA: TGCAGCGTTGAAGAGGTGGGACAGGTTAGCTACGAGCAGTACTTC. Its translation: CSVEEVGQVSYEQYF.